This note documents a single TCR beta chain sequence. There is no known antigen for this receptor. Base qualities were left out, and no much larger clone turns up one base away. CDR1 SNHLY and CDR2 FYNNEI were looked up in the germline V gene. Counted from cysteine to phenylalanine, this CDR3 has 12 amino acids. Only the CDR3 DNA stays, 36 bases, in frame from base 1. V drops 6 bases and J drops 2 bases, leaving 8 bases in between. TCRbeta CDR3 regions were amplified from genomic DNA using the immunoSEQ Assay, a bias-controlled multiplex PCR. On the authors' methods: The number of nucleated cells in each sample was estimated from the amplification of reference gene primers within the assay. Sequence reads were collapsed and filtered to measure the absolute abundance of every unique TCRbeta CDR3 rearrangement. Productive Simpson clonality was computed per sample as the square root of Simpson's diversity index over productive rearrangements. The table was pulled from immuneACCESS by TCRdb, which kept in-frame rearrangements only. Such tables lose some clones; where checked, under half of the loss comes from unresolved V genes, and the rest has no known cause. V and J calls and clone size are those listed in that table; D and trimming were worked out from the DNA. The sample table lists roughly 100,000 clones, approximately 82% of them with a count of one. About 16% of the sample lies in the top ten.

The data belong to a study of blood T cell repertoires in COVID-19 (dated by TCRdb to about 2020). Regarding the complete study: Samples from collaborators originated in the United States, Italy and Spain and spanned both the acute and convalescent phases of COVID-19. A de-identified subject ID, COVID-19 status, age in years and sex were almost always included in the sample metadata. The samples were drawn from the first 160 participants of the ongoing ImmuneRACE study and from some 1,300 subjects provided by 6 global collaborators. Subjects who had been exposed to COVID-19, were actively infected with it, or had recovered from it provided the deeply sampled blood TCRbeta repertoires that made up the dataset. Where available, HLA class I and class II types were obtained from metadata supplied by the sample provider rather than from assay-based typing. The repertoires were released in a freely available public database intended as a resource for research on the immune response to SARS-CoV-2. The material from the prospective study consisted of cDNA or gDNA derived from T cells, B-cell-depleted T cells, or PBMCs.

Findings and caveats that apply to the study as a whole: The amount of clinical and demographic metadata varied by source and participant and was provided uncurated.

Each collaborating institution followed its own protocols to collect whole blood in K2EDTA tubes. For TCRbeta analysis, collaborators shipped samples as frozen whole blood, isolated PBMCs, or DNA extracted from either of those sample types. The origin of this receptor is an elderly woman with acute or convalescent COVID-19. The chain was built from TRBV2 and TRBJ2-7; the D gene is possibly TRBD1, with 6 bases matching. The sequencing input was peripheral blood. The bases read TGTGCCAGCAGCGGGGACACCTACGAGCAGTACTTC. This translates into CASSGDTYEQYF.